The present entry profiles one TCR beta chain with its context. The sample is drawn from a study of shared clonotypes between healthy human individuals. On the study more broadly: Every donor yielded three CD4 naive, three CD4 memory, two CD8 naive and one CD8 memory plate.

The V segment lost 6 bases and the J segment 4 bases; nucleotides outside the gene matches: 17. Germline CDR1 is LGHNT and CDR2 is FRNRAP. This CDR3 comprises 18 residues. Nashville, Tennessee was home to all donors, who were Caucasian adults. The protocol was immunoSEQ multiplex PCR, while the TCRdb copy is restricted to in-frame clones and leaves out a portion. This sample has about 330,000 clones, with around 86% found just once. This chain links TRBV12-5 with TRBJ2-3; 9 bases are a match to TRBD2. The specimen was memory CD8+ T cells sorted from blood. The subset denotes: CD45RO+ cells pooled with CCR7-negative TemRA cells. This receptor was taken from a man aged 18 to 29 in good health. The CDR3 DNA reads TGTGCTAGTGGGGGGACTAGCCCGGGAGATTCGGCCTCAGATACGCAGTATTTT. Residues: CASGGTSPGDSASDTQYF.